This paragraph covers one TCR beta chain sequence. Its antigen is not identified. Germline lookup yields CDR1 MNHEY and CDR2 SVGAGI. The length of the CDR3 is 15 residues. V was trimmed by 4 bases and J by 0 bases, leaving 10 bases between them. TCRdb re-analysed the 5' RACE reads in MiXCR, keeping a single row per CDR3 protein. The sample lists hundreds of thousands of distinct CDR3 sequences; over 5% were seen once. The sample belongs to a study of identical twins. Overall study findings and caveats: Compared with unrelated sharing, twin-shared out-of-frame alpha sequences had more low-probability sequences.

The receptor was isolated from a man younger than 30 in good health. The sequenced sample consisted of naive T cells sorted from blood. V is TRBV6-5 and J is TRBJ1-5, with D possibly matching TRBD1 (6 bases). The CDR3 nucleotides read TGTGCCAGCAGTTCCAGGGGCTATAGCAATCAGCCCCAGCATTTT. Its translation: CASSSRGYSNQPQHF.